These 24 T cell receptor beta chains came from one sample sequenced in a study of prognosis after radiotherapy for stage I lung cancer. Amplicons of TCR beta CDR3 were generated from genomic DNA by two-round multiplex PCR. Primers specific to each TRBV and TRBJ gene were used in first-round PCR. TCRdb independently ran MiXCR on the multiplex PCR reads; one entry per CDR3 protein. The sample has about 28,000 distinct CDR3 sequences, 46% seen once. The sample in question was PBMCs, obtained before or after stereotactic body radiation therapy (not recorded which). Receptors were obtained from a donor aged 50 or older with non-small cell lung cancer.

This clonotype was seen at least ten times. DNA for the CDR3: TGTGCCAGCAGGGACAGGGGACGAAACACCATATATTTT. It translates to CASRDRGRNTIYF. The chain combines TRBV28 with TRBJ1-3, with 9 bases fitting TRBD1. With V trimmed by 6 bases and J by 5 bases, 2 bases remained unmatched. This CDR3 contains 13 residues. Looked up from germline, CDR1 is MDHEN and CDR2 is SYDVKM.

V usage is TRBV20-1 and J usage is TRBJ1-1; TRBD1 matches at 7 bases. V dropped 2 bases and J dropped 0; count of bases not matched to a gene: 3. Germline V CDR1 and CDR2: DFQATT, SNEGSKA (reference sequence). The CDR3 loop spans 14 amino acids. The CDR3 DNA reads TGCAGTGCTAGACAAGACAGGGTGAACACTGAAGCTTTCTTT. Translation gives CSARQDRVNTEAFF.

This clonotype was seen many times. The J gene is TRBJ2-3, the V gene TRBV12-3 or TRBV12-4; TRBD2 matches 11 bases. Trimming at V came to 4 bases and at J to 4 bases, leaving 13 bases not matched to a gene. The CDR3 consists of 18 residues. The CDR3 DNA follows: TGTGCCAGCAGTTGGACTAGCGGGCGAAGAAGGAGCGCAGATACGCAGTATTTT. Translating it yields CASSWTSGRRRSADTQYF.

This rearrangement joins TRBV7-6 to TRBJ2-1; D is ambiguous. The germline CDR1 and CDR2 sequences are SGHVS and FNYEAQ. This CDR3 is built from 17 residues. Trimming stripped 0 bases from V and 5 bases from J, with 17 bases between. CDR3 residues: CASSLAPGTSTNNEQFF. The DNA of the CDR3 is TGTGCCAGCAGCTTAGCGCCCGGTACATCTACTAACAATGAGCAGTTCTTC.

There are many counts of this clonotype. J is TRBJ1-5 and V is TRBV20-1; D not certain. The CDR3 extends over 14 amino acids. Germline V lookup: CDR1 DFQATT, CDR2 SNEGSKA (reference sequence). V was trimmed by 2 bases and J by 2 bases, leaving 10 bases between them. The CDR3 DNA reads TGCAGTGCTAGAATGAACTCGGGCAATCAGCCCCAGCATTTT. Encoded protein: CSARMNSGNQPQHF.

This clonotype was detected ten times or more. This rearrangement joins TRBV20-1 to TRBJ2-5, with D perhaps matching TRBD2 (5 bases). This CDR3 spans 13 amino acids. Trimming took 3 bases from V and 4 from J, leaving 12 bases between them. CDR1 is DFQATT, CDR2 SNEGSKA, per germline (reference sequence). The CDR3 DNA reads TGCAGTGCTAGCGGGATGTTCTTAGAGACCCAGTACTTC. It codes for CSASGMFLETQYF.

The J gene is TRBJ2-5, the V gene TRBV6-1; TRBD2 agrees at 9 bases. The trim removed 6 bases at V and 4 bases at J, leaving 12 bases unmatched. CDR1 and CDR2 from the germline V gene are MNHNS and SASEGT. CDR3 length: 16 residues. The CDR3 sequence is CASSLGTSRMVETQYF. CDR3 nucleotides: TGTGCCAGCAGCTTGGGGACTAGCCGAATGGTAGAGACCCAGTACTTC.

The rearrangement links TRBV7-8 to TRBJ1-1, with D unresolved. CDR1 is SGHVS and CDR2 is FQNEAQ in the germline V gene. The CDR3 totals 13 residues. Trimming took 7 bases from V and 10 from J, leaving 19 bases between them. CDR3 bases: TGTGCCAGCATCTACGTCATCGGTGAGGGAGCTTTCTTT. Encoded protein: CASIYVIGEGAFF.

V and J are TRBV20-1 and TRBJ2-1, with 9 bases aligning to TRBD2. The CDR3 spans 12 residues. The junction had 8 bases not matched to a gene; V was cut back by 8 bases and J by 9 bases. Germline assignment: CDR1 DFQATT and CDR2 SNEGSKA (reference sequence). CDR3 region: CSSYSGSSEQFF. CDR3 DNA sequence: TGCAGTTCTTATAGCGGGAGTAGTGAGCAGTTCTTC.

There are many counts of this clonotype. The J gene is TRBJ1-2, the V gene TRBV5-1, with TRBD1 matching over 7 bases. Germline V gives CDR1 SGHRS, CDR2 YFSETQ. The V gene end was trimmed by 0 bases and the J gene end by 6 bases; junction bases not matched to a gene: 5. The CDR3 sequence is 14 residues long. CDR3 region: CASSLVGRGDGYTF. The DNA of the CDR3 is TGCGCCAGCAGCTTGGTAGGCAGGGGGGATGGCTACACCTTC.

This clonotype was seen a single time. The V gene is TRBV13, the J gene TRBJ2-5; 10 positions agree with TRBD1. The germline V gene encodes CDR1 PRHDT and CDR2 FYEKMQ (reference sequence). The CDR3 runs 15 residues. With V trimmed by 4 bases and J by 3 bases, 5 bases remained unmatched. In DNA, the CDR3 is TGTGCCAGCAGCTCGGACAGGGGGGGGGAAGAGACCCAGTACTTC. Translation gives CASSSDRGGEETQYF.

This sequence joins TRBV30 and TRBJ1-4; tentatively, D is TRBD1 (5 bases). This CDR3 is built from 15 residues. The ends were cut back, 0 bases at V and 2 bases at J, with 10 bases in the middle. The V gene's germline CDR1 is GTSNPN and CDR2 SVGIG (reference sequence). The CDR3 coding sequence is TGTGCCTGGAGTGTAAGGGGAGTTACTAATGAAAAACTGTTTTTT. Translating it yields CAWSVRGVTNEKLFF.

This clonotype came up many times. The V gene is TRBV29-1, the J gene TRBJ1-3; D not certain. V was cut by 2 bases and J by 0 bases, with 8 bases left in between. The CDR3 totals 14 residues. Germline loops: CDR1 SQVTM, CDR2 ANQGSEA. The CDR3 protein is CSVETPTSGNTIYF. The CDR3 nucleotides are TGCAGCGTTGAAACCCCAACCTCTGGAAACACCATATATTTT. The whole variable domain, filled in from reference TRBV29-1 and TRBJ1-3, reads SAVISQKPSRDICQRGTSLTIQCQVDSQVTMMFWYRQQPGQSLTLIATANQGSEATYESGFVIDKFPISRPNLTFSTLTVSNMSPEDSSIYLCSVETPTSGNTIYFGEGSWLTVV.

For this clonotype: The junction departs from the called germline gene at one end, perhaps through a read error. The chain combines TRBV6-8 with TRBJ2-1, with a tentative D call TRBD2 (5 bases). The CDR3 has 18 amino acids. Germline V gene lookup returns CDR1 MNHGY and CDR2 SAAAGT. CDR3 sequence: CAISYRPKRGCSYNEQFF. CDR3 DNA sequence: TGTGCCATCAGTTACCGGCCTAAAAGAGGGTGCTCCTACAATGAGCAGTTCTTC.

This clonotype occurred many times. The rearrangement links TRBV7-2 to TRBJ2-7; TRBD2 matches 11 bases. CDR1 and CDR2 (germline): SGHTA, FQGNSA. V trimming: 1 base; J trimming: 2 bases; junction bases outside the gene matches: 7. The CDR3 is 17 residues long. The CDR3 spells CASSLDPGTSGPYEQYF. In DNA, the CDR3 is TGTGCCAGCAGCTTAGACCCCGGGACTAGCGGACCCTACGAGCAGTACTTC.

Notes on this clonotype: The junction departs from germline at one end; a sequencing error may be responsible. The CDR3 DNA is TGTGCCAGCAGGGCCCGCGGACCCTACGGGATAGGCACTGAATCTTTCTTT. It codes for CASRARGPYGIGTESFF. V gene TRBV6-2 or TRBV6-3 combines with J gene TRBJ1-1; D remains ambiguous. This CDR3 contains 17 residues. Germline lookup yields CDR1 MNHEY and CDR2 SVGEGT.

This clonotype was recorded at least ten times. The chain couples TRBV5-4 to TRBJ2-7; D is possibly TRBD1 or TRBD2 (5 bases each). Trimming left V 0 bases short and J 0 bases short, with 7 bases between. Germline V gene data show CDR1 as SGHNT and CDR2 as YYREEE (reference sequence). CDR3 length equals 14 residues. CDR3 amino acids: CASSLGGPSYEQYF. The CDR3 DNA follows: TGTGCCAGCAGCTTGGGGGGACCCTCCTACGAGCAGTACTTC. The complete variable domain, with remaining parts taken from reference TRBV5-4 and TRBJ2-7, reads ETGVTQSPTHLIKTRGQQVTLRCSSQSGHNTVSWYQQALGQGPQFIFQYYREEENGRGNFPPRFSGLQFPNYSSELNVNALELDDSALYLCASSLGGPSYEQYFGPGTRLTVT.

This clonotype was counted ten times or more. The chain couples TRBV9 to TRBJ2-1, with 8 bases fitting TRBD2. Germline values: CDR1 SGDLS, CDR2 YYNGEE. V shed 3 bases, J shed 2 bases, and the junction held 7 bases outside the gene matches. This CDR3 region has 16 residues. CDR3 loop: CASSASGGAPYNEQFF. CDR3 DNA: TGTGCCAGCAGCGCTTCGGGGGGGGCTCCCTACAATGAGCAGTTCTTC.

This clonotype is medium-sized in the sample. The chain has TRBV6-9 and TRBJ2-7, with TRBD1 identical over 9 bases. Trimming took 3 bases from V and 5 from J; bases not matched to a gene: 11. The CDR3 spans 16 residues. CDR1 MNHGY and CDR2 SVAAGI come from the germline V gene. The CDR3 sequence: CASSYSSGTGRHEQYF. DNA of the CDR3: TGTGCCAGCAGTTACTCGTCCGGGACAGGGAGACACGAGCAGTACTTC.

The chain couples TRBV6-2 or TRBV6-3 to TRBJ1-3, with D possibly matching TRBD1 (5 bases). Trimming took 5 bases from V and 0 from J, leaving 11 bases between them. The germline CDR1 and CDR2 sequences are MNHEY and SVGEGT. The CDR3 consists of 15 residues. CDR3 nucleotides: TGTGCCAGCAGTCAACAGGAATCCTCTGGAAACACCATATATTTT. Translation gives CASSQQESSGNTIYF.

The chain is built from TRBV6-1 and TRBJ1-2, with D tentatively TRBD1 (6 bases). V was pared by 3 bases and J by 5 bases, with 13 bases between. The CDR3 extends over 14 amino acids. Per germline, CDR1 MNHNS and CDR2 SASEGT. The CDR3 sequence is CASSDRGTLYGYTF. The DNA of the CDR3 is TGTGCCAGCAGTGACAGGGGTACGCTATATGGCTACACCTTC.

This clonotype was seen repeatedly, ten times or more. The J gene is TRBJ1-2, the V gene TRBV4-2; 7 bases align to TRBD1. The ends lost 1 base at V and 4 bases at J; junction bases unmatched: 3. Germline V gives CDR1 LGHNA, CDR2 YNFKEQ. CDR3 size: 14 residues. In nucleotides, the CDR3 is TGTGCCAGCAGCCAAGGACAGGGAACCTATGGCTACACCTTC. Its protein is CASSQGQGTYGYTF.

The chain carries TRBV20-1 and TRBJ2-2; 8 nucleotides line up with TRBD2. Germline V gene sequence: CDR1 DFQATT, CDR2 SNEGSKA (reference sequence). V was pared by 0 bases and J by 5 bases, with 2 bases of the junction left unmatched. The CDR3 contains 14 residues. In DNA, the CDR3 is TGCAGTGCTAGAGAAGCGGGAGAAACCGGGGAGCTGTTTTTT. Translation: CSAREAGETGELFF.

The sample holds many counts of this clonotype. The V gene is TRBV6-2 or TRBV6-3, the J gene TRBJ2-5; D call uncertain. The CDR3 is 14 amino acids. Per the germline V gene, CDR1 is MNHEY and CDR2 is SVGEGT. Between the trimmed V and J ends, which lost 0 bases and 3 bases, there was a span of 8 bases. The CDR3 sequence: CASSYSYREETQYF. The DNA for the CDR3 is TGTGCCAGCAGTTACTCCTACAGAGAAGAGACCCAGTACTTC.